Below, one TCR beta chain is given with its context. CDR1 is SGHRS and CDR2 is YFSETQ in the germline V gene. Trimming removed 4 bases at V and 2 bases at J, with 11 bases between. The CDR3 consists of 14 residues. Time point here: newly diagnosed GD, antithyroid drugs for less than 3 months. Scientists built the TCR library using RNA that was extracted from PBMCs. An approximately 10-milliliter sample of peripheral blood was drawn into EDTA tubes. The sample belongs to a study of regulatory T cells in long-lasting Graves disease. Study-level background: The study enrolled newly diagnosed Graves' patients on antithyroid drugs under 3 months.

Assembly of TCR beta libraries relied on iRepertoire HTBI primers together with Arm-PCR of CDR3 regions. TCRdb re-analysed the multiplex PCR reads in MiXCR, keeping a single row per CDR3 protein. This table holds approximately 470,000 distinct CDR3 sequences, 15% to 20% found once. The data also belong to a second study, concerning T cells in Graves' hyperthyroidism and ophthalmopathy.

The chain carries TRBV5-1 and TRBJ2-3; D is ambiguous. The input for sequencing was peripheral blood mononuclear cells (PBMCs), taken at new diagnosis, from a patient treated with antithyroid drugs. The TCR sequence derives from a man aged 40-55 years with Graves disease. CDR3 in DNA: TGCGCCAGCAGCGGCGGAAAGTTCACAGATACGCAGTATTTT. This codes for CASSGGKFTDTQYF.